The 10 T cell receptor beta chains given below trace back to one sample, sequenced in a study of cytomegalovirus exposure and HLA in healthy donors. PCR amplification relied on 60 Vbeta primers (plus 13 Jbeta primers). TCRdb's copy holds only in-frame clones and misses some; the assay was immunoSEQ multiplex PCR. This table has about 120,000 clones, roughly 80% appearing once. Sequencing used PBMCs. The origin of the receptors is a female donor in good health and CMV-seropositive.

The CDR3 coding sequence is TGTGCCAGCACCCTATGGGACATGGCTGGCAATCAGCCCCAGCATTTT. This translates into CASTLWDMAGNQPQHF. The chain carries TRBV2 and TRBJ1-5; D is perhaps TRBD1 (6 bases). The CDR3 runs 16 residues. Deletions cut 7 bases from V and 2 bases from J, with 18 bases between. Germline CDR1 and CDR2: SNHLY and FYNNEI.

The CDR3: CASSLSQDYEQYF. CDR3 bases: TGTGCCAGCTCGCTGAGTCAGGACTACGAGCAGTACTTC. The chain uses TRBV18 and TRBJ2-7; D is unresolved. The CDR3 totals 13 residues. V was pared by 6 bases and J by 3 bases, with 12 bases between. CDR1 and CDR2 (germline): KGHSH, LQKENI.

This clone was seen only a few times. The V gene is TRBV19, the J gene TRBJ1-2; D perhaps matches TRBD1 (6 bases). V gave up 5 bases and J gave up 4 bases, with 17 bases separating them. The CDR3 length is 15 residues. CDR1 is LNHDA and CDR2 is SQIVND in the germline V gene (reference sequence). This chain's CDR3 is CASSSRGQALYGYTF. CDR3 nucleotide sequence: TGTGCCAGTAGTTCAAGGGGACAAGCACTCTATGGCTACACCTTC.

The DNA of the CDR3 is TGTGCCAGCAGCTTAGTAGGGGGGGGGAGGGCCTACGAGCAGTACTTC. Its protein is CASSLVGGGRAYEQYF. The gene calls are TRBV7-2 and TRBJ2-7, with D maybe TRBD2 (7 bases). The CDR3 loop spans 16 amino acids. V lost 1 base and J 2 bases, leaving 15 bases between the germline ends. Germline CDR1 SGHTA, CDR2 FQGNSA.

This clone turned up a few times. J is TRBJ2-3 and V is TRBV10-3; tentative D call: TRBD1 (5 bases). V lost 4 bases, J lost 4 bases, and 12 bases lay in between. There are 14 residues in the CDR3. Germline values: CDR1 ENHRY, CDR2 SYGVKD. This CDR3 reads CAISGQSGPDTQYF. Written as DNA, the CDR3 is TGTGCCATCAGTGGGCAATCAGGGCCAGATACGCAGTATTTT.

J is TRBJ1-2 and V is TRBV5-1; TRBD1 matches 7 bases. With 3 bases clipped from V and 5 bases from J, the junction kept 10 bases outside the gene matches. The germline CDR1 and CDR2 sequences are SGHRS and YFSETQ. The CDR3 sequence is 15 residues long. The CDR3 protein is CASSYDGTDTYGYTF. DNA of the CDR3: TGCGCCAGCAGCTATGACGGGACAGATACTTATGGCTACACCTTC.

The CDR3 here is CASSTGTGLISPLHF. The CDR3 DNA is TGTGCCAGCAGTACCGGGACAGGGCTTATATCACCCCTCCACTTT. This chain uses TRBV4-2 with TRBJ1-6; TRBD1 agrees at 9 bases. V shed 6 bases and J 10 bases; nucleotides not matched to a gene: 10. This CDR3 spans 15 amino acids. Germline V CDR1 and CDR2: LGHNA, YNFKEQ.

The rearrangement links TRBV19 to TRBJ2-5, with 8 bases that match TRBD2. The CDR3 has 15 amino acids. Losses at the gene ends were 6 bases for V and 5 bases for J; bases not matched to a gene: 11. Germline V gives CDR1 LNHDA, CDR2 SQIVND (reference sequence). CDR3 in amino acids: CASSSQPGGPETQYF. The CDR3 DNA reads TGTGCCAGTAGCTCCCAGCCGGGGGGGCCTGAGACCCAGTACTTC.

This chain connects TRBV5-1 to TRBJ2-1; possibly TRBD2 for D (5 bases). The CDR3 sequence is 15 residues long. Trimming stripped 0 bases from V and 0 bases from J, with 7 bases between. Germline-derived CDR1 and CDR2 are SGHRS and YFSETQ. DNA of the CDR3: TGCGCCAGCAGCTTGGGACTATTCTCCTACAATGAGCAGTTCTTC. Translated, it gives CASSLGLFSYNEQFF. Looking up the rest from reference TRBV5-1 and TRBJ2-1 gives the full variable domain: KAGVTQTPRYLIKTRGQQVTLSCSPISGHRSVSWYQQTPGQGLQFLFEYFSETQRNKGNFPGRFSGRQFSNSRSEMNVSTLELGDSALYLCASSLGLFSYNEQFFGPGTRLTVL.

This clone showed up just a few times. The V and J genes are TRBV7-8 and TRBJ2-3, with 12 bases fitting TRBD2. The CDR3 is made up of 19 amino acids. Germline CDR1 reads SGHVS; CDR2 reads FQNEAQ. After removal of 5 bases from V and 2 bases from J, the junction contained 14 bases not matched to a gene. CDR3 DNA: TGTGCCAGCAGCCCATATCGGCTAGCGGGGGGGCCTGACACAGATACGCAGTATTTT. As protein: CASSPYRLAGGPDTDTQYF.